This TCR beta chain was documented in a study of blood T cell dynamics during melanoma immunotherapy. Across the whole study: Metastatic melanoma patients received first-line pembrolizumab or nivolumab plus ipilimumab.

Stated time point: week 3, after first cycle of checkpoint inhibitor. One draw preceded checkpoint blockade; another followed its first cycle at week 3. Response was assessed by RECIST 1.1 at 12 weeks, except a couple of rapid progressors. The protocol was immunoSEQ multiplex PCR, while the TCRdb copy is restricted to in-frame clones and leaves out a portion. The profile covers 11,000 or so clones, with over 85% appearing a single time and around 24% taken by the ten largest. Looked up from germline, CDR1 is MNHEY and CDR2 is SVGAGI. V shed 2 bases and J shed 0 bases, with 11 bases lying between them. There are 16 residues in the CDR3.

The input for sequencing was blood, taken from a patient treated with checkpoint blockade. This TCR was sampled from a human donor with melanoma. The chain employs TRBV6-5 and TRBJ1-3; no clear D gene. Written as DNA, the CDR3 is TGTGCCAGCAGTTACCTCGGCGGGCGCTCTGGAAACACCATATATTTT. It specifies CASSYLGGRSGNTIYF.